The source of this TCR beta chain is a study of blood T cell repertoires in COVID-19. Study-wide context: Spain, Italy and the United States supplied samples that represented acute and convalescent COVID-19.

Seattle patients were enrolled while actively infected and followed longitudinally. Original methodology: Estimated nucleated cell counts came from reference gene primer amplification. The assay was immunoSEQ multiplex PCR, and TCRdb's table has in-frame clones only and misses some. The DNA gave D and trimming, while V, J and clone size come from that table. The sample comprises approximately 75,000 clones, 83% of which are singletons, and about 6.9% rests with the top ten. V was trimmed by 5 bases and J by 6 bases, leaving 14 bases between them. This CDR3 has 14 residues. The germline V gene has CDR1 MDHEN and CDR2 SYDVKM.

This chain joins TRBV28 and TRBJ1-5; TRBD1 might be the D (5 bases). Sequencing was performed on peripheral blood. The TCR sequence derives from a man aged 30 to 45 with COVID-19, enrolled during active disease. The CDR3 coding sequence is TGTGCCAGCAGTGGGCAGGAGGGGACTCAGCCCCAGCATTTT. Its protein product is CASSGQEGTQPQHF.